Following are 28 T cell receptor beta chains from one sample sequenced in a study of T cell changes during pregnancy in multiple sclerosis. TCRdb's copy holds only in-frame clones and misses some; the assay was immunoSEQ multiplex PCR. The sample contains around 36,000 clones, around 90% of which appear only once. The sample in question was CD8+ T cells from peripheral blood mononuclear cells, obtained before pregnancy. The receptors shown here come from a female donor with multiple sclerosis, enrolled in a pregnancy study.

In its sample, this clone was seen once. Sequence at one end of the junction differs from germline and may be a read error. The chain combines TRBV6-1 with TRBJ2-7, with TRBD1 matching 7 bases. The CDR3 is made up of 15 amino acids. CDR1 and CDR2 from the germline V gene are MNHNS and SASEGT. CDR3 amino acids: CASRRTTGSSDEQYF. DNA of the CDR3: TGTGCCAGCAGGAGAACGACAGGGTCCTCCGACGAGCAGTACTTC.

The DNA of the CDR3 is TGCGCCAGCAGCTCCCTAGGGACTCCATTCAATGAGCAGTTCTTC. Translating gives CASSSLGTPFNEQFF. The V gene is TRBV5-1, the J gene TRBJ2-1; perhaps TRBD2 as D (6 bases). Trimming left V 3 bases short and J 6 bases short, with 16 bases between. In germline, CDR1 is SGHRS, CDR2 YFSETQ. The CDR3 runs 15 residues.

The V gene is TRBV5-4, the J gene TRBJ1-1, with 8 bases aligning to TRBD1. With V trimmed by 5 bases and J by 5 bases, 8 bases remained unmatched. Germline values: CDR1 SGHNT, CDR2 YYREEE (reference sequence). The CDR3 consists of 14 residues. The CDR3 reads CASRPDRGQTEAFF. Here the CDR3 DNA reads TGTGCCAGCAGGCCCGACAGGGGTCAGACTGAAGCTTTCTTT.

J is TRBJ2-7 and V is TRBV29-1; no clear D gene. Looked up from germline, CDR1 is SQVTM and CDR2 is ANQGSEA. The CDR3 is 15 amino acids. V lost 2 bases and J lost 4, with 18 bases in between. The CDR3 protein is CSVEPSLVPGYEQYF. The CDR3, as DNA: TGCAGCGTTGAACCGTCTCTAGTGCCTGGTTACGAGCAGTACTTC.

V gene TRBV15 combines with J gene TRBJ1-1; 7 bases match TRBD1. V gave up 5 bases and J gave up 10 bases; unmatched junction bases: 16. CDR3 size: 15 residues. Germline CDR1 is LNHNV and CDR2 is YYDKDF (reference sequence). The CDR3 nucleotides are TGTGCCACCAGCCGCCAACAATCGACAGGGCAACGAGCTTTCTTT. Translating gives CATSRQQSTGQRAFF.

The genes are TRBV27 and TRBJ2-5; 7 bases are a match to TRBD1. The CDR3 spans 17 residues. V shed 5 bases and J 7 bases; nucleotides not matched to a gene: 19. Per germline, CDR1 MNHEY and CDR2 SMNVEV (reference sequence). CDR3 residues: CASSIASTGFRTGTQYF. DNA of the CDR3: TGTGCCAGCAGTATCGCATCGACAGGGTTTCGAACGGGGACCCAGTACTTC.

J is TRBJ1-1 and V is TRBV13; the D gene is possibly TRBD1 (5 bases). CDR3 length: 15 residues. Per germline, CDR1 PRHDT and CDR2 FYEKMQ (reference sequence). Between the trimmed V and J ends, which lost 5 bases and 1 base, there was a span of 14 bases. The CDR3 protein is CASSPPGTQNTEAFF. DNA for the CDR3: TGTGCCAGCAGCCCGCCCGGGACTCAGAACACTGAAGCTTTCTTT.

The gene calls are TRBV4-2 and TRBJ1-1, with D tentatively TRBD1 (5 bases). From germline, CDR1 is LGHNA and CDR2 YNFKEQ. V lost 0 bases and J 1 base, leaving 9 bases between the germline ends. The CDR3 runs to 15 residues. CDR3 in amino acids: CASSQDGQGNTEAFF. CDR3 DNA sequence: TGTGCCAGCAGCCAAGATGGGCAGGGGAACACTGAAGCTTTCTTT.

The rearrangement uses TRBV9 and TRBJ2-1, with 12 bases identical to TRBD2. The CDR3 is 18 residues long. CDR1 is SGDLS and CDR2 is YYNGEE in the germline V gene. The J segment lost 8 bases and the V segment lost 4 bases, leaving 16 bases of the junction unmatched. The CDR3 nucleotides read TGTGCCAGCAGCCTAGAGTCCCCGCCTAGCGGGAGGGCCGATGAGCAGTTCTTC. The encoded protein is CASSLESPPSGRADEQFF.

The rearrangement uses TRBV7-9 and TRBJ2-7; D perhaps matches TRBD2 (6 bases). The CDR3 is made up of 13 amino acids. V dropped 5 bases and J dropped 7 bases, with 15 bases sitting between them. Germline V gene sequence: CDR1 SEHNR, CDR2 FQNEAQ (reference sequence). The chain's CDR3 is CASSISGGLEQYF. The CDR3 DNA follows: TGTGCCAGCAGCATATCCGGGGGTCTAGAGCAGTACTTC.

The rearrangement uses TRBV9 and TRBJ2-2, with 8 nucleotides matching TRBD2. From germline, CDR1 is SGDLS and CDR2 YYNGEE. Unmatched junction bases numbered 6, after V lost 7 bases and J lost 1 base. The CDR3 is 15 residues long. CDR3 protein: CASSERELNTGELFF. Written as DNA, the CDR3 is TGTGCCAGCTCTGAGCGGGAGTTGAACACCGGGGAGCTGTTTTTT.

The rearrangement links TRBV28 to TRBJ1-5; 9 positions match TRBD1. The CDR3 totals 16 residues. CDR1 is MDHEN, CDR2 SYDVKM, per germline. Germline trimming cut 6 bases from V and 3 bases from J; bases unmatched to any gene: 9. CDR3 nucleotide sequence: TGTGCCAGCAGACTGGGACAGGGTTACTCCAATCAGCCCCAGCATTTT. Amino acids: CASRLGQGYSNQPQHF.

CDR3 sequence reads: CATSRAREAFF. In DNA form, the CDR3 reads TGTGCCACCAGCAGAGCCAGGGAAGCTTTCTTT. V is TRBV15 and J is TRBJ1-1, with D unclear. CDR1 is LNHNV, CDR2 YYDKDF, per germline (reference sequence). V dropped 1 base and J dropped 8 bases, with 5 bases sitting between them. This CDR3 comprises 11 residues.

The chain links TRBV4-2 to TRBJ2-1; D is perhaps TRBD2 (5 bases). V lost 0 bases and J lost 8, with 14 bases in between. Germline lookup yields CDR1 LGHNA and CDR2 YNFKEQ. The CDR3 length is 15 residues. As DNA, the CDR3 is TGTGCCAGCAGCCAAGAAGAGGGTACCTCCGATGAGCAGTTCTTC. This gives the protein CASSQEEGTSDEQFF.

The genes are TRBV5-5 and TRBJ2-7; 10 nucleotides match TRBD2. CDR1 is SGHKS and CDR2 is YYEKEE in the germline V gene (reference sequence). The length of the CDR3 is 15 residues. V trimming: 3 bases; J trimming: 4 bases; junction bases outside the gene matches: 7. The CDR3 nucleotides read TGTGCCAGCAGCTCCCCTAGCGGGAGCGCTTACGAGCAGTACTTC. Its translation is CASSSPSGSAYEQYF.

The rearrangement uses TRBV2 and TRBJ2-7; 7 bases fit TRBD2. The V gene's germline CDR1 is SNHLY and CDR2 FYNNEI. The ends lost 7 bases at V and 3 bases at J; junction bases unmatched: 6. The CDR3 runs to 13 residues. CDR3 sequence (DNA): TGTGCCAGCACAGGACTAGGGGTCTACGAGCAGTACTTC. Encoded protein: CASTGLGVYEQYF. The entire variable domain, with the rest obtained from reference TRBV2 and TRBJ2-7, is as follows: EPEVTQTPSHQVTQMGQEVILRCVPISNHLYFYWYRQILGQKVEFLVSFYNNEISEKSEIFDDQFSVERPDGSNFTLKIRSTKLEDSAMYFCASTGLGVYEQYFGPGTRLTVT.

This sequence joins TRBV27 and TRBJ1-6; no clear D gene. CDR1 MNHEY and CDR2 SMNVEV come from the germline V gene (reference sequence). Trimming stripped 3 bases from V and 10 bases from J, with 13 bases between. There are 14 residues in the CDR3. CDR3 nucleotide sequence: TGTGCCAGCAGTTTTGTGAGGGCTGGGTCACCCCTCCACTTT. Amino acid sequence: CASSFVRAGSPLHF.

This chain links TRBV5-4 with TRBJ2-2; D is uncertain. The germline V gene has CDR1 SGHNT and CDR2 YYREEE (reference sequence). Trimming took 4 bases from V and 6 from J, leaving 7 bases between them. The CDR3 consists of 12 residues. CDR3: CASSPTSGELFF. As DNA, the CDR3 is TGTGCCAGCAGCCCTACCTCCGGGGAGCTGTTTTTT. The full variable domain, rest sourced from reference TRBV5-4 and TRBJ2-2, is ETGVTQSPTHLIKTRGQQVTLRCSSQSGHNTVSWYQQALGQGPQFIFQYYREEENGRGNFPPRFSGLQFPNYSSELNVNALELDDSALYLCASSPTSGELFFGEGSRLTVL.

The chain links TRBV6-5 to TRBJ2-7, with D possibly matching TRBD1 (6 bases). The length of the CDR3 is 13 residues. V was shortened by 4 bases and J by 0 bases, with 7 bases between the two germline ends. The V gene's germline CDR1 is MNHEY and CDR2 SVGAGI. CDR3 residues: CASSWDISYEQYF. CDR3 nucleotides: TGTGCCAGCAGTTGGGACATCTCCTACGAGCAGTACTTC.

This chain uses TRBV13 with TRBJ2-1; 8 nucleotides match TRBD2. With V trimmed by 4 bases and J by 2 bases, 7 bases remained unmatched. This CDR3 comprises 16 residues. Germline CDR1 and CDR2: PRHDT and FYEKMQ (reference sequence). The CDR3 sequence: CASSYRLASTYNEQFF. In DNA, the CDR3 is TGTGCCAGCAGCTACCGACTAGCGTCAACCTACAATGAGCAGTTCTTC. The whole variable domain, remainder taken from reference TRBV13 and TRBJ2-1, is AAGVIQSPRHLIKEKRETATLKCYPIPRHDTVYWYQQGPGQDPQFLISFYEKMQSDKGSIPDRFSAQQFSDYHSELNMSSLELGDSALYFCASSYRLASTYNEQFFGPGTRLTVL.

V usage is TRBV11-2 and J usage is TRBJ2-5; no firm D call. V lost 5 bases and J lost 3, with 7 bases in between. CDR3 size: 12 residues. CDR1 and CDR2 from the germline V gene are SGHAT and FQNNGV. This CDR3 is CASSPVKETQYF. CDR3 sequence (DNA): TGTGCCAGCAGCCCTGTAAAAGAGACCCAGTACTTC.

V usage is TRBV7-9 and J usage is TRBJ2-2; 9 nucleotides match TRBD2. The CDR3 spans 17 residues. CDR1 is SEHNR, CDR2 FQNEAQ, per germline (reference sequence). V dropped 3 bases and J dropped 6; count of bases not matched to a gene: 11. CDR3 region: CASSFLASGTRAGELFF. CDR3 sequence (DNA): TGTGCCAGCAGCTTTCTTGCTAGCGGGACGCGGGCCGGGGAGCTGTTTTTT.

This chain connects TRBV9 to TRBJ2-5; D is perhaps TRBD1 (5 bases). The CDR3 consists of 14 residues. CDR1 and CDR2 from the germline V gene are SGDLS and YYNGEE. The germline V and J ends were trimmed by 4 bases and 2 bases, with 12 bases remaining between them. The chain's CDR3 is CASSLGRGQETQYF. The CDR3 DNA is TGTGCCAGCAGCTTAGGTAGGGGACAAGAGACCCAGTACTTC.

The V call is TRBV30, the J call TRBJ2-5; 7 nucleotides match TRBD2. The J call is in doubt because the DNA end fits TRBJ2-7 better. Germline lookup yields CDR1 GTSNPN and CDR2 SVGIG (reference sequence). The CDR3 loop spans 14 amino acids. CDR3 DNA sequence: TGTGCCTGGAGTTTTGCTAGCGGCTCCTACGAGCAGTACTTC. Its translation is CAWSFASGSYEQYF.

This sequence joins TRBV7-6 and TRBJ1-4, with D unresolved. V was cut by 1 base and J by 0 bases, with 9 bases left in between. The CDR3 totals 16 residues. Germline V gene lookup returns CDR1 SGHVS and CDR2 FNYEAQ. The CDR3: CASSLVRHPTNEKLFF. CDR3 DNA: TGTGCCAGCAGCTTAGTGCGGCACCCAACTAATGAAAAACTGTTTTTT.

The chain carries TRBV15 and TRBJ2-7; 9 bases line up with TRBD1. V shed 4 bases and J 5 bases; nucleotides not matched to a gene: 6. Germline V gene data show CDR1 as LNHNV and CDR2 as YYDKDF (reference sequence). The CDR3 runs 14 residues. The CDR3 DNA reads as TGTGCCACCAGCACACCGGGACAGGGCCACGAGCAGTACTTC. It is translated as CATSTPGQGHEQYF.

The chain couples TRBV27 to TRBJ2-6; D gene uncertain. Per germline, CDR1 MNHEY and CDR2 SMNVEV (reference sequence). V was cut by 6 bases and J by 2 bases, with 2 bases left in between. The CDR3 loop spans 12 amino acids. This CDR3 is CASSAGANVLTF. CDR3 DNA: TGTGCCAGCAGCGCTGGGGCCAACGTCCTGACTTTC.

This sequence joins TRBV27 and TRBJ1-5; no definite D call. Germline V CDR1 and CDR2: MNHEY, SMNVEV (reference sequence). The CDR3 is made up of 13 amino acids. Trimming pared 5 bases from V and 0 bases from J, leaving 5 bases between. CDR3 DNA: TGTGCCAGCAGTGAGTTTAGCAATCAGCCCCAGCATTTT. It is translated as CASSEFSNQPQHF.